This TCR beta chain was recorded in a study of CD8+ T cells in alopecia areata. The overall study: Tofacitinib lasted 6 to 18 months, then 6 months off drug.

The V and J ends lost 0 bases and 1 base respectively, with 23 bases between them. Germline lookup yields CDR1 SGHRS and CDR2 YFSETQ. CDR3 length: 19 residues. TCR sequencing used cDNA made by reverse transcription of extracted RNA. Profiling relied on immunoSEQ multiplex PCR, and the TCRdb table lists in-frame clones only, not all of them. The data hold 150,000 to 200,000 clones, with roughly 66% observed a single time. Described treatment: oral pan-JAK inhibitor, 5-10 mg twice daily. This receptor was taken from a human donor with alopecia areata. The chain combines TRBV5-1 with TRBJ2-7; D possibly corresponds to TRBD1 (6 bases). Specimen: CD4+ T cells sorted from blood, collected at week 24, from a patient treated with tofacitinib. For the CDR3, the DNA is TGCGCCAGCAGCTTGGGGGGTGGCGGCGCAGGGGCTCGATCCTACGAGCAGTACTTC. Translated: CASSLGGGGAGARSYEQYF.